A single sample gave rise to the 3 T cell receptor beta chains below, sequenced in a study of memory CD4+ T cells and cytomegalovirus serostatus. Clones were read by immunoSEQ multiplex PCR, and TCRdb kept only the in-frame ones, dropping some. The sample consists of some 26,000 clones, over 70% of them appearing once. Single viable CD3+CD4+CD8-CD45RO+ cells were sorted as the memory CD4+ T cells. Sample: memory CD4+ T cells from blood. These receptors were collected from an adult in good health and CMV-seronegative.

CDR3 sequence (DNA): TGTGCCAGCTCACCAAGTGTCCTGATGACTGAAGCTTTCTTT. Its translation: CASSPSVLMTEAFF. The chain recombines TRBV18 with TRBJ1-1; D remains unclear. There are 14 residues in the CDR3. Per germline, CDR1 KGHSH and CDR2 LQKENI. Trimming removed 2 bases from V and 5 bases from J, with 12 bases in between. Filled out from reference TRBV18 and TRBJ1-1, the complete variable domain reads NAGVMQNPRHLVRRRGQEARLRCSPMKGHSHVYWYRQLPEEGLKFMVYLQKENIIDESGMPKERFSAEFPKEGPSILRIQQVVRGDSAAYFCASSPSVLMTEAFFGQGTRLTVV.

This chain uses TRBV6-6 with TRBJ2-5; 10 bases are a match to TRBD1. With V trimmed by 0 bases and J by 5 bases, 6 bases remained unmatched. The length of the CDR3 is 16 residues. Per germline, CDR1 MNHNY and CDR2 SVGAGI (reference sequence). CDR3 amino acids: CASSYSGTGVGETQYF. As DNA, the CDR3 is TGTGCCAGCAGTTACTCAGGGACAGGGGTGGGGGAGACCCAGTACTTC.

The genes are TRBV30 and TRBJ1-1; tentative D call: TRBD1 (6 bases). CDR1 and CDR2 (germline): GTSNPN, SVGIG (reference sequence). V shed 1 base and J shed 0 bases, with 15 bases lying between them. This CDR3 comprises 16 residues. The CDR3 DNA sequence: TGTGCCTGGAGTGAGAGACAGGTCTTTATGAACACTGAAGCTTTCTTT. This encodes CAWSERQVFMNTEAFF.